A single sample is the source of the 18 T cell receptor beta chains below, sequenced in a study of blood T cell repertoires in COVID-19. This table comes from immunoSEQ multiplex PCR, and its TCRdb copy is limited to in-frame clones, with some not included. This sample yields approximately 130,000 clones, of which approximately 77% are seen a single time; 15% to 25% belongs to the top ten. The sequencing input was peripheral blood. All receptors come from a man older than 75 with acute or convalescent COVID-19.

The rearrangement links TRBV5-5 to TRBJ2-7; TRBD1 might be the D (6 bases). V lost 4 bases and J lost 4, with 9 bases in between. From germline, CDR1 is SGHKS and CDR2 YYEKEE (reference sequence). The CDR3 spans 12 residues. CDR3 sequence (DNA): TGTGCCAGCAGCGGGGACAATTACGAGCAGTACTTC. Residues: CASSGDNYEQYF.

The chain carries TRBV12-3 or TRBV12-4 and TRBJ2-1, with a tentative D call TRBD2 (6 bases). There are 12 residues in the CDR3. Trimming shortened V by 5 bases and J by 12 bases, and 14 bases separated the two germline ends. The CDR3 DNA reads TGTGCCAGCAGTCCTAGTGCGGGGACGCAGTTCTTC. This codes for CASSPSAGTQFF.

The genes are TRBV5-4 and TRBJ2-5, with TRBD1 as a possible D gene (5 bases). There are 15 residues in the CDR3. Trimming cost V 0 bases and J 1 base, with 10 bases left between them. CDR1 and CDR2 (germline): SGHNT, YYREEE (reference sequence). The CDR3: CASSLGGGAQETQYF. The CDR3, as DNA: TGTGCCAGCAGCTTGGGGGGTGGGGCCCAAGAGACCCAGTACTTC.

V gene TRBV4-3 combines with J gene TRBJ2-3; 8 bases are a match to TRBD2. This CDR3 is built from 14 residues. Germline CDR1 is LGHNA and CDR2 is YSLEER. V lost 4 bases to trimming and J lost 1 base; unmatched junction nucleotides: 1. The chain's CDR3 is CASSPGGGTDTQYF. CDR3 bases: TGCGCCAGCAGCCCGGGGGGGGGCACAGATACGCAGTATTTT.

The V call is TRBV29-1, the J call TRBJ2-5; 7 bases are shared with TRBD1. The CDR3 sequence is 13 residues long. The J segment lost 5 bases and the V segment lost 7 bases, leaving 10 bases of the junction unmatched. Germline loops: CDR1 SQVTM, CDR2 ANQGSEA. DNA for the CDR3: TGCAGCGGCTGGGACAGCAAAAAGGAGACCCAGTACTTC. Its translation: CSGWDSKKETQYF.

The table lists this clone with a few counts. The chain combines TRBV6-6 with TRBJ2-1; 8 nucleotides agree with TRBD2. V lost 7 bases and J lost 6; bases outside the gene matches: 11. Germline CDR1 is MNHNY and CDR2 is SVGAGI (reference sequence). The CDR3 sequence is 15 residues long. The CDR3 protein is CASNPRGGASNEQFF. The CDR3 DNA reads TGTGCCAGCAACCCTCGGGGGGGGGCCTCCAATGAGCAGTTCTTC.

The chain links TRBV24-1 to TRBJ2-2; TRBD1 agrees at 8 bases. The CDR3 is 16 residues long. V lost 4 bases, J lost 4 bases, and 7 bases stayed unmatched. Germline V CDR1 and CDR2: KGHDR, SFDVKD. The CDR3 DNA follows: TGTGCCACCAGTGAGTCAAGGACAGGGACCACCGGGGAGCTGTTTTTT. It encodes CATSESRTGTTGELFF.

This chain links TRBV3-1 (or the pseudogene TRBV3-2) with TRBJ1-4, with 8 bases fitting TRBD1. CDR3 length: 14 residues. Losses at the gene ends were 5 bases for V and 8 bases for J; bases not matched to a gene: 7. CDR1 LGHDT and CDR2 YNNKEL come from the germline V gene (reference sequence). CDR3 in amino acids: CASSTGTGREKLFF. The DNA for the CDR3 is TGTGCCAGCAGCACCGGGACAGGAAGGGAAAAACTGTTTTTT.

This chain's CDR3 is CASRRGVSTGELFF. CDR3 DNA: TGTGCCTCCCGGAGGGGAGTTTCCACCGGGGAGCTGTTTTTT. The rearrangement joins TRBV6-5 to TRBJ2-2; possibly TRBD2 for D (6 bases). This CDR3 is built from 14 residues. Germline V lookup: CDR1 MNHEY, CDR2 SVGAGI. Trimming cost V 11 bases and J 4 bases, with 17 bases left between them.

V and J are TRBV6-2 or TRBV6-3 and TRBJ2-7, with 7 bases identical to TRBD1. From germline, CDR1 is MNHEY and CDR2 SVGEGT. J was trimmed by 6 bases and V by 4 bases; bases with no gene match: 3. The CDR3 runs to 12 residues. CDR3 region: CASSSWDSEQYF. CDR3 DNA sequence: TGTGCCAGCAGTTCCTGGGACAGCGAGCAGTACTTC.

This clone was seen only a few times. The CDR3 DNA is TGTGCCAGCAGTTACACAAAACCTCTCGGACTTCATACTTTTCAGCCCCAGCATTTT. Protein product: CASSYTKPLGLHTFQPQHF. The gene calls are TRBV6-7 and TRBJ1-5, with no clear D. TRBV6-7 belongs to the ORF category, with a function that is uncertain. This CDR3 has 19 amino acids. With 2 bases removed from V and 6 bases from J, the gap between germline ends came to 26 bases.

This sequence joins TRBV19 and TRBJ1-2, with TRBD1 identical over 7 bases. V shed 2 bases and J 3 bases; nucleotides not matched to a gene: 0. CDR3 length equals 13 residues. CDR1 and CDR2 from the germline V gene are LNHDA and SQIVND (reference sequence). The CDR3 nucleotides read TGTGCCAGTAGTATACAGGGGGACTATGGCTACACCTTC. This encodes CASSIQGDYGYTF.

Here the CDR3 DNA reads TGTGCCAGCTCACAAATGGGACAGAGTGATTCACCCCTCCACTTT. Encoded protein: CASSQMGQSDSPLHF. J is TRBJ1-6 and V is TRBV18, with 7 bases matching TRBD1. Germline CDR1 reads KGHSH; CDR2 reads LQKENI. This CDR3 has 15 residues. After removal of 4 bases from V and 8 bases from J, the junction contained 8 bases not matched to a gene.

This clone was seen more than once but under ten times. The chain combines TRBV14 with TRBJ2-7, with 7 nucleotides matching TRBD1. This CDR3 comprises 16 residues. Trimming cost V 1 base and J 3 bases; bases outside gene matches: 9. The germline CDR1 and CDR2 sequences are SGHDN and FVKESK. The CDR3 reads CASSQGTGISVYEQYF. The CDR3 nucleotides read TGTGCCAGCAGCCAAGGGACAGGTATCTCAGTCTACGAGCAGTACTTC.

The rearrangement links TRBV18 to TRBJ1-3, with a possible D match to TRBD1 (6 bases). CDR3 length equals 14 residues. V was clipped by 9 bases and J by 0 bases, with 12 bases between them. Germline V gene data show CDR1 as KGHSH and CDR2 as LQKENI. The CDR3 spells CASRTANSGNTIYF. CDR3 DNA: TGTGCCAGTCGGACAGCTAACTCTGGAAACACCATATATTTT.

V and J are TRBV30 and TRBJ1-1; tentative D call: TRBD1 (5 bases). The CDR3 is 14 amino acids. Deletions cut 1 base from V and 6 bases from J, with 15 bases between. Germline values: CDR1 GTSNPN, CDR2 SVGIG (reference sequence). This CDR3 is CAWSGGLRGAEAFF. In nucleotides, the CDR3 is TGTGCCTGGAGTGGAGGCCTCCGGGGGGCTGAAGCTTTCTTT.

The chain uses TRBV7-3 and TRBJ2-3, with D perhaps matching TRBD2 (5 bases). Looked up from germline, CDR1 is SGHTA and CDR2 is FQGTGA. Trimming took off 2 bases at V and 1 base at J, with 7 bases between the two ends. The CDR3 spans 14 residues. The chain's CDR3 is CASSLGGRTDTQYF. CDR3 coding DNA: TGTGCCAGCAGCTTAGGCGGGCGCACAGATACGCAGTATTTT.

This chain joins TRBV5-4 and TRBJ2-3; 11 bases line up with TRBD1. After removal of 4 bases from V and 4 bases from J, the junction contained 5 bases not matched to a gene. The CDR3 runs 15 residues. Germline V CDR1 and CDR2: SGHNT, YYREEE (reference sequence). As DNA, the CDR3 is TGTGCCAGCAGCACGGGACAGGGGGGCGCAGATACGCAGTATTTT. Translation gives CASSTGQGGADTQYF.